The 11 T cell receptor beta chains reported below all come from one sample, sequenced in a study of T cells after yellow fever vaccination. From the 5' RACE reads, TCRdb called clonotypes with MiXCR, one entry per CDR3 protein. This sample has 60,000 or so distinct CDR3 sequences, with more than 5.5% found just once. Specimen: CD8+ T cells sorted from PBMCs, collected on the day of the first yellow fever vaccination. The receptors were gathered from a man aged 18 to 29 who received the YFV17D yellow fever vaccine.

In this sample, this clonotype turned up many times. This chain links TRBV6-5 with TRBJ2-3; 8 bases are a match to TRBD2. V shed 0 bases and J 1 base; nucleotides not matched to a gene: 12. From germline, CDR1 is MNHEY and CDR2 SVGAGI. CDR3 size: 19 residues. The CDR3 reads CASSYSRPGGAHGTDTQYF. The DNA for the CDR3 is TGTGCCAGCAGTTACTCTCGGCCGGGGGGGGCGCATGGCACAGATACGCAGTATTTT.

This clonotype was seen only a few times. The genes are TRBV3-1 and TRBJ1-6; D remains ambiguous. Germline V gene sequence: CDR1 LGHDT, CDR2 YNNKEL (reference sequence). There are 16 residues in the CDR3. V gave up 6 bases and J gave up 1 base, with 13 bases separating them. CDR3 protein: CASSRKRVSYNSPLHF. As DNA, the CDR3 is TGTGCCAGCAGTCGGAAAAGGGTTTCCTATAATTCACCCCTCCACTTT.

The rearrangement joins TRBV6-1 to TRBJ1-4; 8 nucleotides align to TRBD1. The V segment lost 8 bases and the J segment 2 bases; nucleotides outside the gene matches: 4. Germline V gene data show CDR1 as MNHNS and CDR2 as SASEGT. The CDR3 length is 14 residues. The CDR3 coding sequence is TGTGCCAGCGGACAGGGAAGCACTAATGAAAAACTGTTTTTT. It translates to CASGQGSTNEKLFF.

This chain uses TRBV5-5 with TRBJ2-7; D may match TRBD1 or TRBD2 (5 bases each). V was clipped by 4 bases and J by 5 bases, with 13 bases between them. CDR1 and CDR2 from the germline V gene are SGHKS and YYEKEE (reference sequence). The CDR3 is made up of 13 amino acids. Here the CDR3 reads CASSGPGLDEQYF. The CDR3 region has the DNA TGTGCCAGCAGCGGCCCGGGGCTCGACGAGCAGTACTTC.

The J gene is TRBJ2-2, the V gene TRBV9; 10 nucleotides line up with TRBD1. Trimming at V came to 4 bases and at J to 7 bases, leaving 7 bases not matched to a gene. There are 15 residues in the CDR3. Per germline, CDR1 SGDLS and CDR2 YYNGEE. The CDR3: CASSRRTGGNGELFF. The DNA of the CDR3 is TGTGCCAGCAGCCGCCGGACAGGGGGGAACGGGGAGCTGTTTTTT. The full variable domain, rest sourced from reference TRBV9 and TRBJ2-2, is DSGVTQTPKHLITATGQRVTLRCSPRSGDLSVYWYQQSLDQGLQFLIQYYNGEERAKGNILERFSAQQFPDLHSELNLSSLELGDSALYFCASSRRTGGNGELFFGEGSRLTVL.

By share of the sample, this clonotype is medium-sized. The gene calls are TRBV20-1 and TRBJ2-1; D is undetermined. Trimming shortened V by 3 bases and J by 5 bases, and 14 bases separated the two germline ends. The CDR3 is made up of 14 amino acids. Germline lookup yields CDR1 DFQATT and CDR2 SNEGSKA (reference sequence). CDR3 sequence: CSARIGPHDNEQFF. CDR3 nucleotides: TGCAGTGCTAGGATTGGGCCTCACGACAATGAGCAGTTCTTC.

The V call is TRBV5-5, the J call TRBJ2-7; 7 bases are shared with TRBD1. Unmatched junction bases numbered 8, after V lost 7 bases and J lost 4 bases. CDR1 and CDR2 (germline): SGHKS, YYEKEE (reference sequence). This CDR3 contains 13 residues. The chain's CDR3 is CASGLGTVYEQYV. The CDR3 bases are TGTGCCAGCGGCCTTGGGACAGTTTACGAGCAGTACGTC.

This clonotype was counted between two and nine times. The chain is built from TRBV20-1 and TRBJ1-1; no firm D call. There are 13 residues in the CDR3. Trimming left V 6 bases short and J 1 base short, with 12 bases between. Germline V gives CDR1 DFQATT, CDR2 SNEGSKA (reference sequence). The CDR3 loop reads CSARPRQNTEAFF. CDR3 in DNA: TGCAGTGCAAGGCCTCGACAGAACACTGAAGCTTTCTTT.

This clonotype was recorded many times. The V gene is TRBV11-1, the J gene TRBJ2-2; 10 bases map to TRBD2. The germline V gene encodes CDR1 SGHAT and CDR2 FQDESV (reference sequence). V gave up 4 bases and J gave up 1 base; unmatched junction bases: 9. This CDR3 contains 18 residues. The chain's CDR3 is CASSSTLLAGVNTGELFF. Here the CDR3 DNA reads TGTGCCAGCAGCTCTACACTTCTAGCGGGGGTGAACACCGGGGAGCTGTTTTTT.

This clonotype has just a few counts. This chain links TRBV5-6 with TRBJ2-7; 8 bases are shared with TRBD2. V lost 1 base to trimming and J lost 1 base; unmatched junction nucleotides: 7. The CDR3 length is 16 residues. Germline V gene data show CDR1 as SGHDT and CDR2 as YYEEEE. The CDR3 loop reads CASSLSGRGDSYEQYF. The CDR3 nucleotides are TGTGCCAGCAGCTTGTCAGGGCGGGGGGATTCCTACGAGCAGTACTTC.

This clonotype was observed at least ten times. The gene calls are TRBV6-5 and TRBJ1-2; TRBD1 agrees at 8 bases. Losses at the gene ends were 0 bases for V and 7 bases for J; bases not matched to a gene: 1. The CDR3 contains 13 residues. Germline loops: CDR1 MNHEY, CDR2 SVGAGI. CDR3 coding DNA: TGTGCCAGCAGTTACTCCGACAGGGGTGGCTACACCTTC. Translated: CASSYSDRGGYTF.